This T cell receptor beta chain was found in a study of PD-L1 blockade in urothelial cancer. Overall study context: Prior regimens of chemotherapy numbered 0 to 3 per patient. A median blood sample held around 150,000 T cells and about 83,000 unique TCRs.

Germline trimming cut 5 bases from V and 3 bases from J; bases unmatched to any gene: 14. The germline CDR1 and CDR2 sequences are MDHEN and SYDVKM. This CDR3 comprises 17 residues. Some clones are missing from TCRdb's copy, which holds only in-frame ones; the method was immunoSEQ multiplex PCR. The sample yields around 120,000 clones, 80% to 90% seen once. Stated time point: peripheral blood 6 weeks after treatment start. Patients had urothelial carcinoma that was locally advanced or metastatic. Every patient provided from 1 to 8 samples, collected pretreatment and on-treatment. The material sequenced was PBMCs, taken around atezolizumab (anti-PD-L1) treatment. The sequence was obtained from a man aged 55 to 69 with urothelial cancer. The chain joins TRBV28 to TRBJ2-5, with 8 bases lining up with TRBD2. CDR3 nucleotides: TGTGCCAGCAGTCTTAGTCCCGGGGGGGTAGGAAAAGAGACCCAGTACTTC. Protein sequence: CASSLSPGGVGKETQYF.